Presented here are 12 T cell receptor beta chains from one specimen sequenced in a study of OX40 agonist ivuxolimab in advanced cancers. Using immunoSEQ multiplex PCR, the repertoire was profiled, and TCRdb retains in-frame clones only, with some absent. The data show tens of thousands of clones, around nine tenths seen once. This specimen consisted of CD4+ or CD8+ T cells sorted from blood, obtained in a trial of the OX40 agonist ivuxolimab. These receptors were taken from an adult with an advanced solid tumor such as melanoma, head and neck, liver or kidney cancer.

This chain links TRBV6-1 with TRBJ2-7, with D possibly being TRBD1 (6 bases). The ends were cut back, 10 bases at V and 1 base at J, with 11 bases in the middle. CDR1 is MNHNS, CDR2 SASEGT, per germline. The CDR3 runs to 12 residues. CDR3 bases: TGTGCCACCCAGACAGGATCCTACGAGCAGTACTTC. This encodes CATQTGSYEQYF.

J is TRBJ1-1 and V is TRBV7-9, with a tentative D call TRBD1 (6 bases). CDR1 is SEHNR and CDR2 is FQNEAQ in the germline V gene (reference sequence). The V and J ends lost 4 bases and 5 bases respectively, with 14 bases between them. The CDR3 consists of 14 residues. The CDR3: CASSSAGGRTEAFF. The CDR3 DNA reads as TGTGCCAGCAGCTCCGCCGGGGGGCGGACTGAAGCTTTCTTT. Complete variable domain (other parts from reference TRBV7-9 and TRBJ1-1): DTGVSQNPRHKITKRGQNVTFRCDPISEHNRLYWYRQTLGQGPEFLTYFQNEAQLEKSRLLSDRFSAERPKGSFSTLEIQRTEQGDSAMYLCASSSAGGRTEAFFGQGTRLTVV.

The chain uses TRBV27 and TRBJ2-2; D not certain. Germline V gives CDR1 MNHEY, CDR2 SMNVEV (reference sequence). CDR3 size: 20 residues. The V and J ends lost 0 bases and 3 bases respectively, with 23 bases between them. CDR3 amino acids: CASSLSLTAILKTDTGELFF. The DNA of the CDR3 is TGTGCCAGCAGTTTATCGCTGACGGCTATTCTCAAAACGGACACCGGGGAGCTGTTTTTT.

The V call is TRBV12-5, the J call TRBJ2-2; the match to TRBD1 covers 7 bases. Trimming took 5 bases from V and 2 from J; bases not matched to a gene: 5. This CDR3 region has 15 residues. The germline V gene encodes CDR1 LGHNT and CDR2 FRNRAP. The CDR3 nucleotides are TGTGCTAGTGGTACCGGGACAGCTAACACCGGGGAGCTGTTTTTT. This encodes CASGTGTANTGELFF.

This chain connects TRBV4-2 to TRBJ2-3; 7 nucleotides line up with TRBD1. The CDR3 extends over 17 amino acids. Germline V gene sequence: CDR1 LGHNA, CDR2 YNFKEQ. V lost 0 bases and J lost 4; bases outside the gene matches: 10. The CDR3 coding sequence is TGTGCCAGCAGCCAAGATTTCGGGACAGAGGTTCCAGATACGCAGTATTTT. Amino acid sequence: CASSQDFGTEVPDTQYF.

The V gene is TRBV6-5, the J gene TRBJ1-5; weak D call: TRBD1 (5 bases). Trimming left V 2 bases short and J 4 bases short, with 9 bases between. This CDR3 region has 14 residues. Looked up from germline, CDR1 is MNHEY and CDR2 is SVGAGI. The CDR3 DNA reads TGTGCCAGCAGTTACCGGGGCAGTAATCAGCCCCAGCATTTT. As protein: CASSYRGSNQPQHF.

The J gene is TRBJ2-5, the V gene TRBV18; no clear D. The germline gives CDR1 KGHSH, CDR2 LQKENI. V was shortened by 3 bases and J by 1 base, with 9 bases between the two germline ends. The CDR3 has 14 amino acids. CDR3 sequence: CASSPSLGQETQYF. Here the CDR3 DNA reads TGTGCCAGCTCACCGTCGTTGGGCCAAGAGACCCAGTACTTC.

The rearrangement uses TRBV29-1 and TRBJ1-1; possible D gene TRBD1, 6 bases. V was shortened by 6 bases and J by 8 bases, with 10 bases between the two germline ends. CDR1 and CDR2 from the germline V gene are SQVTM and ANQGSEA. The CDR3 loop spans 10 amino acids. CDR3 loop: CSVRRGEAFF. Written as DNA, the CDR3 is TGCAGCGTCCGCAGGGGCGAAGCTTTCTTT. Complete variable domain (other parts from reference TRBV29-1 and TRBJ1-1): SAVISQKPSRDICQRGTSLTIQCQVDSQVTMMFWYRQQPGQSLTLIATANQGSEATYESGFVIDKFPISRPNLTFSTLTVSNMSPEDSSIYLCSVRRGEAFFGQGTRLTVV.

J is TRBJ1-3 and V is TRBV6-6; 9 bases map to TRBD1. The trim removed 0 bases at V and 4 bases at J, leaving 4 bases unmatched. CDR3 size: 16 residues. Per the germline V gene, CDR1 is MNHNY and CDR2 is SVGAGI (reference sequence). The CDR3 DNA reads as TGTGCCAGCAGTTACTCCCACAGGGGGCCGGGAAACACCATATATTTT. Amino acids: CASSYSHRGPGNTIYF.

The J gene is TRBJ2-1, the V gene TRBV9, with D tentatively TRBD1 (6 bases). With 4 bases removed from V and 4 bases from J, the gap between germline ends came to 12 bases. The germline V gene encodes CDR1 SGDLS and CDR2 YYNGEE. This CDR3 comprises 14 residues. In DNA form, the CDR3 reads TGTGCCAGCAGCTTACCCGACAGGTACAATGAGCAGTTCTTC. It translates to CASSLPDRYNEQFF. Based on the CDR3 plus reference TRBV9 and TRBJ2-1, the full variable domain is DSGVTQTPKHLITATGQRVTLRCSPRSGDLSVYWYQQSLDQGLQFLIQYYNGEERAKGNILERFSAQQFPDLHSELNLSSLELGDSALYFCASSLPDRYNEQFFGPGTRLTVL.

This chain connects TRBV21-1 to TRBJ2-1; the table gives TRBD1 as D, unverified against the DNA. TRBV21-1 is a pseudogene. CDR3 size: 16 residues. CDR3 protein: CASSTARQTSDNEQFF. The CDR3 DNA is TGTGCCAGCAGCACCGCTCGACAGACGAGTGACAATGAGCAGTTCTTC.

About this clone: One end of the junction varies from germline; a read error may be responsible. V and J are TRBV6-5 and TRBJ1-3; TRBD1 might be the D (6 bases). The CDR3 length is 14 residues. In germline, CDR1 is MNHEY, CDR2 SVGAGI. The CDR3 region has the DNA TGTGCCAGCACCAAACAGGGTTCTGGAAGCACCATATATTTT. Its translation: CASTKQGSGSTIYF.